This T cell receptor (beta chain) was sequenced in a study of CXCR3-negative and CXCR3-positive naive CD8 T cells. The CDR3 runs to 15 residues. Germline CDR1 and CDR2: SEHNR and FQNEAQ (reference sequence). The study made its TRB cDNA libraries by 5' RACE, adding UMI labels. One entry per CDR3 protein, without DNA, is what TCRdb gives after re-calling the 5' RACE reads. In total, the table holds 40,000 to 45,000 distinct CDR3 sequences. Material: naive CXCR3- CD8+ T cells from blood. Regarding subset: CD45RO-CCR7+CD27+CD95- naive CD8+ T cells lacking CXCR3 (TNR3-). The origin of this receptor is a human donor in good health. Some clones in this sample may be carry-over from other donors' samples. The rearrangement links TRBV7-9 to TRBJ2-7; TCRdb names TRBD2, which stays unverified in the absence of DNA. The CDR3 spells CASSFLGDPIYEQYF.